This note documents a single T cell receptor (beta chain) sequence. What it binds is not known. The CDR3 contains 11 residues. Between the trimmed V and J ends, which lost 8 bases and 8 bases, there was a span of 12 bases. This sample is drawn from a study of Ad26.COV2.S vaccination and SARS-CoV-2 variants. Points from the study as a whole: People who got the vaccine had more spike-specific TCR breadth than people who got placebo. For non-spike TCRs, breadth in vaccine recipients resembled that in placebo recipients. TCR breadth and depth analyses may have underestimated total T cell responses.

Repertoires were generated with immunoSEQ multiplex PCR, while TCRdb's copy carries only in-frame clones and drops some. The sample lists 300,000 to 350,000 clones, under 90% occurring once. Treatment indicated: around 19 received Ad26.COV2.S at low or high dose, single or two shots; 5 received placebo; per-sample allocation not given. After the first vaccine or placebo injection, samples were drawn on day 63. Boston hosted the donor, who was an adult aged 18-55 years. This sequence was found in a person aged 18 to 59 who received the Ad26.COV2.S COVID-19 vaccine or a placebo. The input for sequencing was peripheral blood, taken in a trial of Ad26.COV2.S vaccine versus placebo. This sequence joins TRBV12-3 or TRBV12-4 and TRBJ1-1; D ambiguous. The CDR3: CASSKGLEAFF. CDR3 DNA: TGTGCCAGCTCGAAGGGTTTGGAAGCTTTCTTT.